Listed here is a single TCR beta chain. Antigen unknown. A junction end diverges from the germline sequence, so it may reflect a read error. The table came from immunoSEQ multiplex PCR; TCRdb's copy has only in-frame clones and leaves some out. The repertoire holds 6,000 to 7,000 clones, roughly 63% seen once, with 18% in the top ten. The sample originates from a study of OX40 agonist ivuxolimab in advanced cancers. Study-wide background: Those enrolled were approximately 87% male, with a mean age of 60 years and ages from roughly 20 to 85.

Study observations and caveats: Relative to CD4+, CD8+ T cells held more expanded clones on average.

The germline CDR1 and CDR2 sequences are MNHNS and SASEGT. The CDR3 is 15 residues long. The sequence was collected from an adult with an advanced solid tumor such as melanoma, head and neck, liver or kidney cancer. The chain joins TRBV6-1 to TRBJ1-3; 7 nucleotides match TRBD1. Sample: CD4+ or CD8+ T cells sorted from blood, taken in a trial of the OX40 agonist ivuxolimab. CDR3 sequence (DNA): TGTGCCAGCAGTGAAGCGGAGGGGGCTGGCAACACCATATATTTT. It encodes CASSEAEGAGNTIYF.